The clone carrying this T cell receptor (beta chain) has a handful of counts. Under the authors' procedure: From reference gene primer amplification, estimates of nucleated cell counts were derived. Some clones are missing from TCRdb's copy, which holds only in-frame ones; the method was immunoSEQ multiplex PCR. V, J and clone size are those of that table, while D and trimming were read from the DNA. Of roughly 70,000 clones detected, 79% appear once; the ten largest clones hold around 5.9%. This sample is drawn from a study of blood T cell repertoires in COVID-19. Study-level background: Specimens from acute and convalescent COVID-19 originated in the United States, Italy and Spain.

The CDR3 has 15 amino acids. Germline loops: CDR1 SGHRS, CDR2 YFSETQ. Germline trimming cut 2 bases from V and 7 bases from J; bases unmatched to any gene: 7. The chain recombines TRBV5-1 with TRBJ1-4; TRBD1 matches at 8 bases. This sequence was found in a woman aged 55 to 70 with acute or convalescent COVID-19. Material for sequencing was peripheral blood. The CDR3 loop is CASSFNAGGGEKLFF. The CDR3 DNA sequence: TGCGCCAGCAGCTTCAATGCAGGGGGCGGTGAAAAACTGTTTTTT.